One sample yielded the 12 T cell receptor beta chains listed below, sequenced in a study of T cells in Graves' hyperthyroidism and ophthalmopathy. Amplified regions were TCR beta CDR3 sequences from RNA transcripts. In the first-round RT-PCR of the TCR CDR3, the HTBI primer set was used. TCRdb used MiXCR to reprocess the multiplex PCR reads, holding one entry per CDR3 protein. Among 500,000 to 550,000 distinct CDR3 sequences listed, approximately 20% were seen once. Sample: blood. The receptors were sampled from a middle-aged man with Graves' ophthalmopathy.

The chain carries TRBV10-3 and TRBJ2-2; D is perhaps TRBD1 (6 bases). Trimming pared 11 bases from V and 0 bases from J, leaving 10 bases between. Looked up from germline, CDR1 is ENHRY and CDR2 is SYGVKD. CDR3 length equals 13 residues. CDR3 coding DNA: TGTGCCGTTGAGGGGGCGAACACCGGGGAGCTGTTTTTT. It specifies CAVEGANTGELFF.

This clonotype was seen only a few times. The V gene is TRBV30, the J gene TRBJ2-7; TRBD2 aligns across 9 bases. The CDR3 consists of 16 residues. J gave up 4 bases and V 4 bases, and 14 bases lay outside the gene matches. Germline CDR1 and CDR2: GTSNPN and SVGIG (reference sequence). The CDR3 region is CAWTRSVWTSAYEQYF. In DNA form, the CDR3 reads TGTGCCTGGACCCGGTCGGTCTGGACTAGCGCGTACGAGCAGTACTTC.

This clonotype was counted between two and nine times. A junction end diverges from the germline sequence, so it may reflect a read error. J is TRBJ2-1 and V is TRBV27; the D gene is possibly TRBD1 (6 bases). Germline CDR1 reads MNHEY; CDR2 reads SMNVEV (reference sequence). CDR3 length: 12 residues. Written as DNA, the CDR3 is TGTGCCAGTAGTTTATTCGGGACAAGGCAATTCTTC. Translation: CASSLFGTRQFF.

This clonotype has just a few counts. This chain joins TRBV20-1 and TRBJ2-2; D gene unclear. The germline V and J ends were trimmed by 3 bases and 6 bases, with 11 bases remaining between them. This CDR3 has 13 residues. In germline, CDR1 is DFQATT, CDR2 SNEGSKA (reference sequence). The CDR3 sequence: CSARNFGAGELFF. CDR3 coding DNA: TGCAGTGCTAGGAACTTTGGGGCCGGGGAGCTGTTTTTT.

This clonotype was seen ten or more times. This chain uses TRBV6-5 with TRBJ2-7, with 7 nucleotides matching TRBD1. After removal of 3 bases from V and 2 bases from J, the junction contained 4 bases not matched to a gene. The CDR3 has 14 residues. Germline loops: CDR1 MNHEY, CDR2 SVGAGI. CDR3 amino acids: CASSYSQGAYEQYF. CDR3 bases: TGTGCCAGCAGTTATAGTCAGGGGGCCTACGAGCAGTACTTC.

This clonotype was counted at least ten times. The chain is built from TRBV11-3 and TRBJ2-3; 8 bases are shared with TRBD2. The CDR3 extends over 14 amino acids. After removal of 2 bases from V and 5 bases from J, the junction contained 3 bases not matched to a gene. Germline CDR1 SGHNT, CDR2 YENEEA. As DNA, the CDR3 is TGTGCCAGCAGCTTACGGGGGGGCCAAGATACGCAGTATTTT. Protein: CASSLRGGQDTQYF.

The chain uses TRBV6-1 and TRBJ2-1, with TRBD2 matching 10 bases. The CDR3 has 20 amino acids. Germline V gene lookup returns CDR1 MNHNS and CDR2 SASEGT. V dropped 5 bases and J dropped 7; count of bases not matched to a gene: 23. Written as DNA, the CDR3 is TGTGCCAGCAGTTGGGGCTACAGGGGGTTCCTAGCGGGAGAGAAAAATGAGCAGTTCTTC. It is translated as CASSWGYRGFLAGEKNEQFF.

This clonotype occurred many times. The J gene is TRBJ2-3, the V gene TRBV2; 14 bases are a match to TRBD2. Germline-derived CDR1 and CDR2 are SNHLY and FYNNEI. V shed 6 bases and J 11 bases; nucleotides not matched to a gene: 7. This CDR3 region has 14 residues. CDR3: CASRGGLAGARQYF. CDR3 DNA: TGTGCCAGCAGGGGGGGACTAGCGGGAGCGAGGCAGTATTTT.

The table lists this clonotype with a few counts. V and J are TRBV9 and TRBJ1-1, with D perhaps matching TRBD1 (5 bases). V shed 0 bases and J shed 5 bases, with 8 bases lying between them. CDR3 size: 13 residues. Germline-derived CDR1 and CDR2 are SGDLS and YYNGEE. The CDR3 DNA sequence: TGTGCCAGCAGCGTAGAGGGGAGGACTGAAGCTTTCTTT. Translated, it gives CASSVEGRTEAFF.

Ten or more counts support this clonotype. The gene calls are TRBV2 and TRBJ1-6; D uncertain. The CDR3 covers 13 residues. From germline, CDR1 is SNHLY and CDR2 FYNNEI. V was clipped by 4 bases and J by 6 bases, with 7 bases between them. The CDR3 sequence is CASSGWSNSPLHF. The DNA for the CDR3 is TGTGCCAGCAGTGGGTGGAGTAATTCACCCCTCCACTTT.

This clonotype was seen a handful of times. The chain combines TRBV4-1 with TRBJ2-5; D unclear. Deletions cut 0 bases from V and 2 bases from J, with 7 bases between. The CDR3 has 14 residues. The germline CDR1 and CDR2 sequences are MGHRA and YSYEKL. The CDR3 protein is CASSQDGDQETQYF. CDR3 nucleotide sequence: TGCGCCAGCAGCCAAGATGGGGATCAAGAGACCCAGTACTTC.

This clonotype was detected only a few times. The genes are TRBV5-1 and TRBJ1-1; D perhaps matches TRBD1 (6 bases). Trimming took off 4 bases at V and 4 bases at J, with 11 bases between the two ends. This CDR3 has 13 amino acids. The V gene's germline CDR1 is SGHRS and CDR2 YFSETQ. CDR3 region: CASSEGGFTEAFF. CDR3 DNA sequence: TGCGCCAGCAGCGAAGGGGGTTTCACTGAAGCTTTCTTT.